This is a list of T cell receptor beta chains from one sample in a study of T-cell reconstitution after alpha-beta-depleted transplantation in children. TCRdb called the PCR reads again in MiXCR, with one record for every CDR3 protein. This table holds 640,000 or so distinct CDR3 sequences, 16% found once. Here the sequenced sample was PBMCs from the stem cell graft donor, taken from the stem cell graft. The receptors were sampled from a human donor who donated a stem cell graft to a child with acute myeloid leukemia. Both conserved end residues are part of each CDR3. D genes are given only for firm matches. Not every row has a clone size; where given, it reads once, few, many or a size class.

TRBV2	NA	TRBD1	TRBJ1-1	TGTGCCAGCAGTAGCCGGACAGGGACGAACACTGAAGCTTTCTTT	CASSSRTGTNTEAFF
TRBV12-3/TRBV12-4	few	NA	TRBJ2-5	TGTGCCAGCAGTGAACAGGCGGGATCTCAAGAGACCCAGTACTTC	CASSEQAGSQETQYF
TRBV11-2	NA	NA	TRBJ2-3	TGTGCCAGCAGCCTCGAACTCTTCTACGGGGGGCCCCGCACAGATACGCAGTATTTT	CASSLELFYGGPRTDTQYF
TRBV12-3/TRBV12-4	many	NA	TRBJ2-3	TGTGCCAGCAGTTCCGGGACGGACACAGATACGCAGTATTTT	CASSSGTDTDTQYF
TRBV15	many	NA	TRBJ1-1	TGTGCCACCAGCAGAGAGTGGATGAACACTGAAGCTTTCTTT	CATSREWMNTEAFF
TRBV10-3	many	NA	TRBJ2-3	TGTGCCATCAGTGAGTCGGAGGGGGCAACAGATACGCAGTATTTT	CAISESEGATDTQYF
TRBV7-9	NA	NA	TRBJ1-4	TGTGCCAGCAGCGGACCCAACTCGGGGGAAAAACTGTTTTTT	CASSGPNSGEKLFF
TRBV10-3	few	NA	TRBJ1-1	TGTGCCATCAAAACTCCGGGACTTAACACTGAAGCTTTCTTT	CAIKTPGLNTEAFF
TRBV15	few	NA	TRBJ1-5	TGTGCCACCAGCAGAGGACGTCTTAATCAGCCCCAGCATTTT	CATSRGRLNQPQHF
TRBV7-3	NA	NA	TRBJ1-1	TGTGCCAGCAGCGGCCCTGGGAACACTGAAGCTTTCTTT	CASSGPGNTEAFF
TRBV2	NA	NA	TRBJ2-7	TGTGCCATTTCGACGGCTCCCTACGAGCAGTACTTC	CAISTAPYEQYF
TRBV24-1	NA	TRBD2	TRBJ2-5	TGTGCCACCAGTGAGTCGACTAGCGGGAGCGGGGGAGAGACCCAGTACTTC	CATSESTSGSGGETQYF
TRBV5-1	many	NA	TRBJ2-3	TGCGCCAGCAGCTCGAGGGTAGATACGCAGTATTTT	CASSSRVDTQYF
TRBV12-3/TRBV12-4	many	NA	TRBJ2-1	TGTGCCAGCAGCCCTAGCCCTGAGCAGTTCTTC	CASSPSPEQFF
TRBV11-3	NA	NA	TRBJ2-5	TGTGCCAGCAGCTACCGGGACGGGCAAGAGACCCAGTACTTC	CASSYRDGQETQYF
TRBV9	NA	NA	TRBJ2-7	TGTGCCAGCAGCGCCCCTAGGACCTACGAGCAGTACTTC	CASSAPRTYEQYF
TRBV29-1	few	NA	TRBJ2-2	TGCAGCGTTGAAGTATCCTTGGGTCTATCCGGGGAGCTGTTTTTT	CSVEVSLGLSGELFF
TRBV20-1	many	NA	TRBJ2-7	TGCAGTGCTAGCTCGGGGCTTCCCTCCTACGAGCAGTACTTC	CSASSGLPSYEQYF
TRBV11-1	NA	NA	TRBJ2-6	TGTGCCAGCAGTTTATTCCCGGGACTCCCCTCTGGGGCCAACGTCCTCACTTTC	CASSLFPGLPSGANVLTF
TRBV20-1	many	TRBD2	TRBJ2-1	TGCAGTATAGCGGGGGGCATCTCCTACAATGAGCAGTTCTTC	CSIAGGISYNEQFF
TRBV5-1	NA	TRBD1	TRBJ1-2	TGCGCCAGCAGATCAGACAGGGGATTATATGGCTACACCTTC	CASRSDRGLYGYTF
TRBV7-9	many	NA	TRBJ2-1	TGTGCCAGCACCAACCACGGTGACAATGAGCAGTTCTTC	CASTNHGDNEQFF
TRBV6-4	many	TRBD2	TRBJ2-5	TGTGCCAGCAGTGACCCCGGGACTAGCGGGGGACAAGAGACCCAGTACTTC	CASSDPGTSGGQETQYF
TRBV6-2/TRBV6-3	many	NA	TRBJ1-1	TGTGCCAGCAGTTACCACCAGACACCCTTCGCTGAAGCTTTCTTT	CASSYHQTPFAEAFF
TRBV15	NA	TRBD1	TRBJ1-2	TGTGCCACCAGTAGCGAGCGACAGGGGAAGGGGTATGGCTACACCTTC	CATSSERQGKGYGYTF
TRBV12-5	few	TRBD1	TRBJ2-1	TGTGCTAGTGGTTTTGACCGCCAGACAGGGCCCCACTACTACAATGAGCAGTTCTTC	CASGFDRQTGPHYYNEQFF
TRBV7-9	NA	NA	TRBJ2-2	TGTGCCAGCAGCGGACTTGCTCGAGCGGCCGGGGAGCTGTTTTTT	CASSGLARAAGELFF
TRBV9	NA	NA	TRBJ2-3	TGTGCCAGCAGCGTAGCGGGACAAACTAGCACAGATACGCAGTATTTT	CASSVAGQTSTDTQYF
TRBV30	NA	NA	TRBJ2-1	TGTGCCTGGAGTGTAAGGGGTAGCAGTTCCTACAATGAGCAGTTCTTC	CAWSVRGSSSYNEQFF
TRBV9	few	NA	TRBJ2-3	TGTGCCAGCAGCACCCCGAAAGCGGCCCGCACAGATACGCAGTATTTT	CASSTPKAARTDTQYF
TRBV12-3/TRBV12-4	NA	NA	TRBJ2-2	TGTGCCAGCAGTTTTGAGCAGGGGAACACCGGGGAGCTGTTTTTT	CASSFEQGNTGELFF
TRBV20-1	few	NA	TRBJ2-3	TGCAGTGCTAGAGACCAGGGGACAGATACGCAGTATTTT	CSARDQGTDTQYF
TRBV6-2/TRBV6-3	NA	TRBD1	TRBJ2-7	TGTGCCAGCTCATTTTCCGGGACAGGCGATTTTTTAACCTACGAGCAGTACTTC	CASSFSGTGDFLTYEQYF
TRBV10-3	many	NA	TRBJ2-1	TGTGCCATCAGTGATAGCAGACCCTCCTACAATGAGCAGTTCTTC	CAISDSRPSYNEQFF
TRBV12-3/TRBV12-4	NA	NA	TRBJ1-2	TGTGCCAGCAGCCTACAGGGTGGGGCCCACTACACCTTC	CASSLQGGAHYTF
TRBV12-3/TRBV12-4	NA	TRBD2	TRBJ2-5	TGTGCCAGCAGTCCTAGCGGGGGGGGCAAAGAGACCCAGTACTTC	CASSPSGGGKETQYF
TRBV6-1	few	TRBD1	TRBJ2-2	TGTGCCAGCAGAGCCTTGTTACAGGGGGACACCGGGGAGCTGTTTTTT	CASRALLQGDTGELFF
TRBV10-2	NA	NA	TRBJ2-2	TGCGCCAGCCAAGAGGGGGGGATCGCGAACACCGGGGAGCTGTTTTTT	CASQEGGIANTGELFF
TRBV10-3	many	TRBD2	TRBJ2-1	TGTGCCATCAGTACTAGCGGGGACGTTGAGCAGTTCTTC	CAISTSGDVEQFF
TRBV7-2	many	NA	TRBJ1-5	TGTGCCAGCAGCTTAGCTCGGGAGGATAGCAATCAGCCCCAGCATTTT	CASSLAREDSNQPQHF
TRBV12-3/TRBV12-4	few	TRBD2	TRBJ2-1	TGTGCCAGCAGTTTACCAATCGGGACTAGCGGGGCGCGTTCTTTGATTGAGCAGTTCTTC	CASSLPIGTSGARSLIEQFF
TRBV12-3/TRBV12-4	few	TRBD2	TRBJ2-1	TGTGCCAGCAGTCCGGGGGGTTCAGATGAGCAGTTCTTC	CASSPGGSDEQFF
TRBV29-1	many	NA	TRBJ1-5	TGCAGCGCTGTAGGGGACAATCAGCCCCAGCATTTT	CSAVGDNQPQHF
TRBV20-1	few	NA	TRBJ2-1	TGCAGTGCTAGAGGGGGCGGCGGCTCCTACAATGAGCAGTTCTTC	CSARGGGGSYNEQFF
TRBV24-1	NA	TRBD2	TRBJ2-5	TGTGCCACCAGTGACTGGGGGACTAGCGGGGACCAAGAGACCCAGTACTTC	CATSDWGTSGDQETQYF
TRBV11-2	few	TRBD2	TRBJ2-3	TGTGCCAGCAGCCCCCGGTCGGTAGCGGGGGGGCAGACAGATACGCAGTATTTT	CASSPRSVAGGQTDTQYF
TRBV20-1	many	NA	TRBJ2-7	TGCAGTGCTAGAGTTAGGGGAGTAGGCTACGAGCAGTACTTC	CSARVRGVGYEQYF
TRBV24-1	many	TRBD1	TRBJ1-4	TGTGCCACCAGTCGACAGGGTGGTGAAAAACTGTTTTTT	CATSRQGGEKLFF
TRBV7-9	few	NA	TRBJ2-1	TGTGCCAGCAGCTTCTTGGGTAACCCACAATGGGAGCAGTTCTTC	CASSFLGNPQWEQFF
TRBV28	NA	TRBD2	TRBJ2-5	TGTGCCAGCAGAGCGGGGGGGCGGGGAAGAGAGACCCAGTACTTC	CASRAGGRGRETQYF
TRBV12-3/TRBV12-4	few	NA	TRBJ2-7	TGTGCCAGCAGTCCCGAGCAATGGGCTCCTACCTACGAGCAGTACTTC	CASSPEQWAPTYEQYF
TRBV6-5	NA	NA	TRBJ2-1	TGTGCCAGCAGTTTCCACAGGACGTCCAATGAGCAGTTCTTC	CASSFHRTSNEQFF
TRBV25-1	many	NA	TRBJ2-5	TGTGCCAGCAGTGAATGGTCGGGAGCAGAGACCCAGTACTTC	CASSEWSGAETQYF